What follows describes a single T cell receptor (beta chain). Its antigen is still unknown. The sorting of each CD8+ T cell subset was done in triplicate, at over 250,000 cells each. Naive CD8+ T cells carried a CD45RO-CCR7+CD27+CD95- phenotype. This entry belongs to a study of CXCR3-negative and CXCR3-positive naive CD8 T cells. Points from the study as a whole: Relative to CXCR3-negative naive cells, CXCR3-positive naive cells had more hydrophobic TRB CDR3s.

The libraries of TRB cDNA were prepared using 5' RACE with UMI labels. No DNA is given; TCRdb re-called the 5' RACE reads and lists each CDR3 protein once. The repertoire shows some 150,000 distinct CDR3 sequences; the top ten hold about 0.44%. Germline V gene sequence: CDR1 DFQATT, CDR2 SNEGSKA (reference sequence). CDR3 length equals 13 residues. The J gene is TRBJ2-1, the V gene TRBV20-1; there is no DNA to check the TCRdb D call of TRBD1. This TCR derives from a human donor in good health. Some clones in this sample may be carry-over from other donors' samples. The sample taken for sequencing was naive CXCR3+ CD8+ T cells from blood. The subset here: CD45RO-CCR7+CD27+CD95- naive CD8+ T cells expressing CXCR3 (TNR3+). This CDR3 is CSASPQGYNEQFF.